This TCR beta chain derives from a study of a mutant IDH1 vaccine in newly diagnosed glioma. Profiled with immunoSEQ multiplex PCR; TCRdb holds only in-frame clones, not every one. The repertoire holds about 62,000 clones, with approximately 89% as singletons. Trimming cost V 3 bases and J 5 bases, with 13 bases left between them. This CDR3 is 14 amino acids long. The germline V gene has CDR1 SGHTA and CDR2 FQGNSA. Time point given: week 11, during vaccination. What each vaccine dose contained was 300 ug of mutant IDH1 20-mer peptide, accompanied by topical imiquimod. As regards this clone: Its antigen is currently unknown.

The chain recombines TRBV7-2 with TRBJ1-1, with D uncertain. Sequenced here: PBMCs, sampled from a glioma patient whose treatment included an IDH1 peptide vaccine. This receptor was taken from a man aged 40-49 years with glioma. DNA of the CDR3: TGTGCCAGCAGCTTCGGCCTGTATGTGACTGAAGCTTTCTTT. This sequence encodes CASSFGLYVTEAFF.